Listed here are 31 T cell receptor beta chains from one sample, sequenced in a study of blood T cell repertoires in COVID-19. Method: immunoSEQ multiplex PCR; TCRdb's copy keeps in-frame clones and lacks some. The sample contains about 200,000 clones, approximately 86% of which appear only once. The sequenced sample was peripheral blood. The receptors were sampled from a man aged 60-69 years with COVID-19, enrolled during active disease.

The chain uses TRBV3-1 (or the pseudogene TRBV3-2) and TRBJ2-7; a weak D match, TRBD1 (6 bases). The CDR3 is made up of 13 amino acids. Germline V gene sequence: CDR1 LGHDT, CDR2 YNNKEL (reference sequence). Trimming pared 2 bases from V and 10 bases from J, leaving 15 bases between. Here the CDR3 reads CASSQSRTVGQYF. In DNA, the CDR3 is TGTGCCAGCAGCCAATCCCGGACAGTCGGTCAGTACTTC.

The chain uses TRBV2 and TRBJ2-3; 9 bases agree with TRBD1. This CDR3 contains 15 residues. Trimming removed 6 bases from V and 6 bases from J; junction bases left unmatched: 10. Germline lookup yields CDR1 SNHLY and CDR2 FYNNEI. This chain's CDR3 is CASSLGTGQSDTQYF. The CDR3 DNA follows: TGTGCCAGCAGCTTAGGGACAGGGCAGAGTGATACGCAGTATTTT.

The chain has TRBV3-1 (or the pseudogene TRBV3-2) and TRBJ2-7; a possible D gene is TRBD1 (6 bases). The CDR3 is 17 residues long. The germline V and J ends were trimmed by 0 bases and 1 base, with 16 bases remaining between them. The V gene's germline CDR1 is LGHDT and CDR2 YNNKEL (reference sequence). The CDR3 reads CASSQEKAAQGSYEQYF. The CDR3 DNA follows: TGTGCCAGCAGCCAAGAGAAGGCAGCCCAGGGGTCCTACGAGCAGTACTTC.

J is TRBJ1-2 and V is TRBV16; D gene uncertain. The CDR3 spans 14 residues. Germline V gene sequence: CDR1 KGHSY, CDR2 FQNENV. V lost 6 bases to trimming and J lost 8 bases, with 19 bases between them. This CDR3 reads CASRPPGGSRGYTF. The CDR3 nucleotides read TGTGCCAGCAGACCCCCGGGAGGTAGCAGGGGCTACACCTTC.

V and J are TRBV5-1 and TRBJ1-1; tentatively, D is TRBD1 (5 bases). Trimming took 0 bases from V and 5 from J, leaving 20 bases between them. Germline assignment: CDR1 SGHRS and CDR2 YFSETQ. The CDR3 length is 17 residues. CDR3 residues: CASSLGAPSRVVTEAFF. In nucleotides, the CDR3 is TGCGCCAGCAGCTTGGGGGCCCCTTCCAGGGTCGTAACTGAAGCTTTCTTT.

The V gene is TRBV6-2 or TRBV6-3, the J gene TRBJ2-5; TRBD1 matches at 8 bases. With V trimmed by 7 bases and J by 7 bases, 11 bases remained unmatched. This CDR3 is 14 amino acids long. Germline V gene data show CDR1 as MNHEY and CDR2 as SVGEGT. The chain's CDR3 is CASTPTGVKGTQYF. DNA of the CDR3: TGTGCCAGCACCCCGACAGGGGTCAAGGGGACCCAGTACTTC.

The chain recombines TRBV3-1 (or the pseudogene TRBV3-2) with TRBJ2-5; a possible D gene is TRBD2 (6 bases). The V end lost 4 bases, the J end lost 1 base, and 10 bases lay between the germline ends. CDR1 is LGHDT, CDR2 YNNKEL, per germline (reference sequence). The CDR3 has 14 amino acids. The CDR3 loop is CASSPRDFQETQYF. The DNA for the CDR3 is TGTGCCAGCAGCCCCCGGGACTTCCAAGAGACCCAGTACTTC.

The rearrangement joins TRBV5-1 to TRBJ2-1; D remains unclear. This CDR3 is built from 14 residues. Trimming pared 0 bases from V and 4 bases from J, leaving 8 bases between. Germline CDR1 and CDR2: SGHRS and YFSETQ. The CDR3 DNA sequence: TGCGCCAGCAGCTTGGCGGCGGATTACAATGAGCAGTTCTTC. This codes for CASSLAADYNEQFF.

J is TRBJ2-7 and V is TRBV9; no firm D call. The CDR3 is 14 residues long. V lost 0 bases, J lost 0 bases, and 7 bases lay in between. CDR1 and CDR2 (germline): SGDLS, YYNGEE. This CDR3 is CASSVEPDSYEQYF. The DNA of the CDR3 is TGTGCCAGCAGCGTAGAGCCCGACTCCTACGAGCAGTACTTC.

This sequence joins TRBV14 and TRBJ1-1; 8 bases agree with TRBD1. Trimming removed 4 bases from V and 3 bases from J; junction bases left unmatched: 16. The CDR3 spans 18 residues. Germline V gene data show CDR1 as SGHDN and CDR2 as FVKESK. CDR3 protein: CASSPRPRGPRRDTEAFF. The CDR3 nucleotides are TGTGCCAGCAGCCCCCGGCCCAGGGGGCCTCGGAGGGACACTGAAGCTTTCTTT.

The chain carries TRBV2 and TRBJ1-3; D is uncertain. CDR3 length: 14 residues. The V gene's germline CDR1 is SNHLY and CDR2 FYNNEI. V lost 6 bases to trimming and J lost 0 bases, with 9 bases between them. For the CDR3, the DNA is TGTGCCAGCAGGGCAGGTAACTCTGGAAACACCATATATTTT. This gives the protein CASRAGNSGNTIYF. Full variable domain (outside the CDR3, taken from reference TRBV2 and TRBJ1-3): EPEVTQTPSHQVTQMGQEVILRCVPISNHLYFYWYRQILGQKVEFLVSFYNNEISEKSEIFDDQFSVERPDGSNFTLKIRSTKLEDSAMYFCASRAGNSGNTIYFGEGSWLTVV.

This chain connects TRBV20-1 to TRBJ2-1, with no clear D. The CDR3 extends over 11 amino acids. Trimming removed 0 bases at V and 10 bases at J, with 7 bases between. Germline V gene lookup returns CDR1 DFQATT and CDR2 SNEGSKA (reference sequence). CDR3 loop: CSARDHPEQFF. CDR3 sequence (DNA): TGCAGTGCTAGAGATCATCCCGAGCAGTTCTTC.

This chain uses TRBV11-2 with TRBJ2-4; 14 bases align to TRBD2. In germline, CDR1 is SGHAT, CDR2 FQNNGV. The junction had 8 bases not matched to a gene; V was cut back by 5 bases and J by 5 bases. The CDR3 runs 17 residues. In DNA, the CDR3 is TGTGCCAGCAGCCCCGGACTAGCGGGAGGCCCCCAAAACATTCAGTACTTC. It yields the protein CASSPGLAGGPQNIQYF.

The V and J genes are TRBV24-1 and TRBJ2-2; TRBD1 matches at 9 bases. With 3 bases clipped from V and 4 bases from J, the junction kept 8 bases outside the gene matches. In germline, CDR1 is KGHDR, CDR2 SFDVKD. The CDR3 totals 17 residues. Here the CDR3 DNA reads TGTGCCACCAGTGATCCCGGGACAGGGTTTTCCACCGGGGAGCTGTTTTTT. This translates into CATSDPGTGFSTGELFF.

This clone was detected once. This chain connects TRBV30 to TRBJ2-1; no reliable D call. V lost 3 bases and J lost 0, with 12 bases in between. The CDR3 runs 15 residues. Germline V lookup: CDR1 GTSNPN, CDR2 SVGIG (reference sequence). CDR3 nucleotides: TGTGCCTGGAGACGATTAGTAACCTCCTACAATGAGCAGTTCTTC. Protein sequence: CAWRRLVTSYNEQFF.

The CDR3: CASSESRSTSWSQSGEQFF. The CDR3 coding sequence is TGCGCCAGCAGTGAGTCTAGGTCTACTAGCTGGTCCCAAAGCGGTGAGCAGTTCTTC. The chain links TRBV10-2 to TRBJ2-1; perhaps TRBD2 as D (6 bases). The germline V gene encodes CDR1 WSHSY and CDR2 SAAADI. With 0 bases removed from V and 9 bases from J, the gap between germline ends came to 27 bases. The CDR3 is made up of 19 amino acids.

The V call is TRBV18, the J call TRBJ1-1; unclear D gene. Germline V gives CDR1 KGHSH, CDR2 LQKENI. Deletions cut 2 bases from V and 0 bases from J, with 13 bases between. The CDR3 sequence is 16 residues long. The CDR3 loop reads CASSPGLASLNTEAFF. The CDR3 DNA reads TGTGCCAGCTCACCAGGACTGGCATCCTTGAACACTGAAGCTTTCTTT.

V gene TRBV12-3 or TRBV12-4 combines with J gene TRBJ1-5; D gene uncertain. The V end lost 7 bases, the J end lost 2 bases, and 9 bases lay between the germline ends. The CDR3 covers 13 residues. CDR3 sequence (DNA): TGTGCCAGCACCTATTATGGCAATCAGCCCCAGCATTTT. Translation gives CASTYYGNQPQHF.

This chain connects TRBV6-1 to TRBJ2-1; 7 bases are shared with TRBD2. V shed 2 bases and J 6 bases; nucleotides not matched to a gene: 7. The length of the CDR3 is 15 residues. Germline V CDR1 and CDR2: MNHNS, SASEGT. Here the CDR3 reads CASSEQGGRSNEQFF. In DNA, the CDR3 is TGTGCCAGCAGTGAACAGGGAGGGCGAAGCAATGAGCAGTTCTTC.

V and J are TRBV27 and TRBJ1-1; no clear D gene. Per the germline V gene, CDR1 is MNHEY and CDR2 is SMNVEV (reference sequence). This CDR3 is built from 15 residues. Trimming took 2 bases from V and 1 from J, leaving 11 bases between them. For the CDR3, the DNA is TGTGCCAGCAGTTTAATCCCACACACGAACACTGAAGCTTTCTTT. Amino acid sequence: CASSLIPHTNTEAFF.

The J gene is TRBJ1-1, the V gene TRBV9; 7 bases map to TRBD1. V was pared by 5 bases and J by 2 bases, with 6 bases of the junction left unmatched. CDR1 is SGDLS and CDR2 is YYNGEE in the germline V gene. CDR3 length equals 14 residues. Here the CDR3 reads CASSRGQTNTEAFF. The CDR3 DNA sequence: TGTGCCAGCAGTCGGGGACAGACAAACACTGAAGCTTTCTTT.

V and J are TRBV6-5 and TRBJ2-1; D is unresolved. The CDR3 is 16 amino acids. Germline CDR1 is MNHEY and CDR2 is SVGAGI. V was pared by 1 base and J by 5 bases, with 15 bases between. This chain's CDR3 is CASSYWKPTADNEQFF. CDR3 nucleotide sequence: TGTGCCAGCAGTTACTGGAAACCAACGGCGGACAATGAGCAGTTCTTC.

This sequence joins TRBV19 and TRBJ2-1, with a possible D match to TRBD2 (6 bases). Germline CDR1 is LNHDA and CDR2 is SQIVND (reference sequence). The CDR3 sequence is 14 residues long. Trimming cost V 8 bases and J 3 bases, with 14 bases left between them. This CDR3 reads CASGGAGNYNEQFF. CDR3 DNA sequence: TGTGCCAGTGGGGGTGCGGGAAACTACAATGAGCAGTTCTTC.

This clone is a singleton in its sample. V is TRBV5-5 and J is TRBJ1-3; 7 nucleotides line up with TRBD1. Trimming took 6 bases from V and 1 from J; bases not matched to a gene: 7. The V gene's germline CDR1 is SGHKS and CDR2 YYEKEE (reference sequence). This CDR3 has 15 amino acids. The CDR3 DNA is TGTGCCAGCACCCAGAGACAGGGATCTGGAAACACCATATATTTT. This encodes CASTQRQGSGNTIYF.

The chain carries TRBV27 and TRBJ1-6; TRBD1 aligns across 7 bases. The germline gives CDR1 MNHEY, CDR2 SMNVEV (reference sequence). The V gene end was trimmed by 2 bases and the J gene end by 6 bases; junction bases not matched to a gene: 4. There are 15 residues in the CDR3. The CDR3 loop reads CASSLRTGGNSPLHF. The DNA for the CDR3 is TGTGCCAGCAGTTTACGGACAGGAGGTAATTCACCCCTCCACTTT.

The chain employs TRBV11-3 and TRBJ2-7, with 9 bases aligning to TRBD1. With 8 bases clipped from V and 4 bases from J, the junction kept 12 bases outside the gene matches. Germline CDR1 and CDR2: SGHNT and YENEEA. CDR3 length: 15 residues. CDR3 loop: CASFNGTGRLYEQYF. DNA of the CDR3: TGTGCCAGCTTCAACGGGACAGGGAGACTTTACGAGCAGTACTTC.

V is TRBV10-3 and J is TRBJ1-2, with TRBD1 identical over 7 bases. After removal of 4 bases from V and 0 bases from J, the junction contained 5 bases not matched to a gene. Germline V gene data show CDR1 as ENHRY and CDR2 as SYGVKD. The CDR3 spans 15 residues. This chain's CDR3 is CAISGPGQPNYGYTF. The CDR3 region has the DNA TGTGCCATCAGTGGCCCGGGACAGCCTAACTATGGCTACACCTTC.

V is TRBV4-1 and J is TRBJ2-3; 13 nucleotides line up with TRBD2. The CDR3 runs to 17 residues. The V and J ends lost 2 bases and 5 bases, in that order; junction bases with no gene match: 7. Germline assignment: CDR1 MGHRA and CDR2 YSYEKL. The CDR3 sequence: CASSQPTSGRRGDTQYF. CDR3 nucleotide sequence: TGCGCCAGCAGCCAACCGACTAGCGGGAGGAGGGGAGATACGCAGTATTTT.

Of note for this clone: Other DNA sequences within the sample encode an identical CDR3. V is TRBV12-3 or TRBV12-4 and J is TRBJ1-2; perhaps TRBD1 as D (6 bases). This CDR3 comprises 12 residues. Between the trimmed V and J ends, which lost 5 bases and 8 bases, there was a span of 12 bases. CDR3 amino acids: CASSSTGYGYTF. The CDR3 DNA follows: TGTGCCAGCAGTAGTACAGGGTACGGCTACACCTTC.

This chain links TRBV5-5 with TRBJ2-1; 10 bases map to TRBD2. From germline, CDR1 is SGHKS and CDR2 YYEKEE (reference sequence). The ends lost 4 bases at V and 6 bases at J; junction bases unmatched: 7. The CDR3 runs to 15 residues. CDR3 in amino acids: CASSRVAGGGNEQFF. The CDR3 nucleotides are TGTGCCAGCAGCCGGGTAGCGGGAGGTGGCAATGAGCAGTTCTTC.

The V gene is TRBV19, the J gene TRBJ2-7; weak D call: TRBD1 (6 bases). V was shortened by 4 bases and J by 4 bases, with 14 bases between the two germline ends. Germline V gene data show CDR1 as LNHDA and CDR2 as SQIVND (reference sequence). This CDR3 region has 14 residues. This chain's CDR3 is CASSSDRFWYEQYF. CDR3 coding DNA: TGTGCCAGTAGTAGCGACAGGTTTTGGTACGAGCAGTACTTC. The whole variable domain, filled in from reference TRBV19 and TRBJ2-7, reads DGGITQSPKYLFRKEGQNVTLSCEQNLNHDAMYWYRQDPGQGLRLIYYSQIVNDFQKGDIAEGYSVSREKKESFPLTVTSAQKNPTAFYLCASSSDRFWYEQYFGPGTRLTVT.